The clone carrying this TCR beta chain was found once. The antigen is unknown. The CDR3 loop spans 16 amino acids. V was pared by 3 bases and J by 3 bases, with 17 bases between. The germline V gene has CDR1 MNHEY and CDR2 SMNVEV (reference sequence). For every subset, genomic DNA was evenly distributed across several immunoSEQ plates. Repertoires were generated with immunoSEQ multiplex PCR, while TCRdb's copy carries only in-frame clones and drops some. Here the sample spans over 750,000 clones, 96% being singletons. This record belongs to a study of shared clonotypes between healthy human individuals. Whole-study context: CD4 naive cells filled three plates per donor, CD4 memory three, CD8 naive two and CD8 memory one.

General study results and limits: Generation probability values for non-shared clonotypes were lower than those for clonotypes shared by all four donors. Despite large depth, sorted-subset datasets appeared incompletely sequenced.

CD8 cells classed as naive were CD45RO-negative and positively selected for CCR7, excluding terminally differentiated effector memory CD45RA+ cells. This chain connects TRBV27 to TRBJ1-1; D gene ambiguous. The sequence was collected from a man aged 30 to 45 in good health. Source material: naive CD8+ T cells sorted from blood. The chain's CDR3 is CASSFKGTTRHTEAFF. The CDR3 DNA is TGTGCCAGCAGTTTTAAGGGCACGACGAGGCACACTGAAGCTTTCTTT.